A selection of T cell receptor beta chains follows, all from one sample in a study of OX40 agonist ivuxolimab in advanced cancers. Libraries were prepared by immunoSEQ multiplex PCR; TCRdb keeps only in-frame clonotypes and omits some of them. The sample shows roughly 23,000 clones, more than 70% of them seen only once. Sequenced here: CD4+ or CD8+ T cells sorted from blood, sampled in a trial of the OX40 agonist ivuxolimab. Every receptor here comes from an adult with an advanced solid tumor such as melanoma, head and neck, liver or kidney cancer. Each CDR3 is given with its conserved first and last residue. The D gene is left open where the match is weak. Rows may omit the clone size; those that give it use once, few, many or a size class.

d_call,clone_size,j_call,v_call,cdr3_nt,cdr3_aa
-,-,TRBJ2-7,TRBV27,TGTGCCAGCAGTTTTAGAGAGGGACCCTACGAGCAGTACTTC,CASSFREGPYEQYF
-,once,TRBJ2-1,TRBV6-6,TGTGCCAGCAGTACGCTAGCAGCTCGATACAATGAGCAGTTCTTC,CASSTLAARYNEQFF
-,-,TRBJ1-2,TRBV9,TGTGCCAGCAGCGTTGGGCAGAAGAGTAGCTATGGCTACACCTTC,CASSVGQKSSYGYTF
-,once,TRBJ2-4,TRBV11-2,TGTGCCAGCAGCTTAGTTGGGGTAACAGCCAAAAACATTCAGTACTTC,CASSLVGVTAKNIQYF
TRBD1,-,TRBJ1-4,TRBV7-8,TGTGCCAGCAGCCCCGCTCAGGAGGGGGCTGGAAAACTGTTTTTT,CASSPAQEGAGKLFF
-,few,TRBJ2-1,TRBV4-1,TGCGCCAGCAGCCCCTTTAGCGATGATACCGCCTACAATGAGCAGTTCTTC,CASSPFSDDTAYNEQFF
-,few,TRBJ2-7,TRBV5-5,TGTGCCAGCAGCTTTCGCCCGTCGGGCGAGCAGTACTTC,CASSFRPSGEQYF
TRBD1,-,TRBJ1-1,TRBV9,TGTGCCAGCAGCGTAGTGCAGGGGGTGAACACTGAAGCTTTCTTT,CASSVVQGVNTEAFF
TRBD1,once,TRBJ2-7,TRBV6-5,TGTGCCAGCAGTAGGGACAGGGGCTACGAGCAGTACTTC,CASSRDRGYEQYF
TRBD1,-,TRBJ1-5,TRBV5-8,TGTGCCAGCAGCGCGGGGACAGACAATCAGCCCCAGCATTTT,CASSAGTDNQPQHF
-,-,TRBJ2-7,TRBV11-3,TGTGCCAGCAGCTCTTGGTGGGAGGCCGGATACGAGCAGTACTTC,CASSSWWEAGYEQYF
-,-,TRBJ1-1,TRBV18,TGTGCCAGCTCGGAGAGGGGAGATGGCACTGAAGCTTTCTTT,CASSERGDGTEAFF
-,-,TRBJ2-1,TRBV19,TGTGCCAGTAGTATGCTGGCCTACAATGAGCAGTTCTTC,CASSMLAYNEQFF
TRBD2,once,TRBJ2-1,TRBV19,TGTGCCAGTAGTTCCCTCGTGGCGGGAGAGTCCTACAATGAGCAGTTCTTC,CASSSLVAGESYNEQFF
-,-,TRBJ2-7,TRBV23-1,TGCGCCAGCAGCGACATAGACACTACCTACGAGCAGTACTTC,CASSDIDTTYEQYF
-,-,TRBJ2-2,TRBV21-1,TGTACTTTGGGGGGCGAGTATACCGGGGAGCTGTTTTTT,CTLGGEYTGELFF
-,-,TRBJ2-5,TRBV5-1,TGCGCCAGCAGCTCGCTTCACGGCCAAGAGACCCAGTACTTC,CASSSLHGQETQYF
-,-,TRBJ2-7,TRBV7-8,TGTGCCAGCAGCTCGACAGTCTCCTACGAGCAGTACTTC,CASSSTVSYEQYF
TRBD1,-,TRBJ2-2,TRBV4-3,TGCGCCAGCAGCCAAGTTTTCGACAGGGGACCCGGGGAGCTGTTTTTT,CASSQVFDRGPGELFF
-,few,TRBJ2-1,TRBV7-9,TGTGCCAGCAGCCATCAGGGCAATGAGCAGTTCTTC,CASSHQGNEQFF
-,-,TRBJ2-7,TRBV27,TGTGCCAGCAGTTTAGGAGGGCGGGGAGAGCAGTACTTC,CASSLGGRGEQYF
-,-,TRBJ2-7,TRBV10-1,TGCGCCAGCAGGGCCCACGAGCAGTACTTC,CASRAHEQYF
TRBD1,-,TRBJ2-7,TRBV27,TGTGCCAGTCGGGACAGGCCTATTAGCTCCTACGAGCAGTACTTC,CASRDRPISSYEQYF
-,once,TRBJ2-1,TRBV27,TGTGCCAGCAGTTTGGCGGGGAATGAGCAGTTCTTC,CASSLAGNEQFF
-,-,TRBJ2-7,TRBV13,TGTGCCAGCAGCCCGCTTGGGTACGAGCAGTACTTC,CASSPLGYEQYF
TRBD2,-,TRBJ2-2,TRBV4-1,TGCGCCAGCAGCCAACCCTTAGGAGCGGGAAGGCCCGGAGCCGGGGAGCTGTTTTTT,CASSQPLGAGRPGAGELFF
TRBD1,-,TRBJ2-7,TRBV19,TGTGCCAGTAGTACCGAACAGGGGATTTCGTACGAGCAGTACTTC,CASSTEQGISYEQYF